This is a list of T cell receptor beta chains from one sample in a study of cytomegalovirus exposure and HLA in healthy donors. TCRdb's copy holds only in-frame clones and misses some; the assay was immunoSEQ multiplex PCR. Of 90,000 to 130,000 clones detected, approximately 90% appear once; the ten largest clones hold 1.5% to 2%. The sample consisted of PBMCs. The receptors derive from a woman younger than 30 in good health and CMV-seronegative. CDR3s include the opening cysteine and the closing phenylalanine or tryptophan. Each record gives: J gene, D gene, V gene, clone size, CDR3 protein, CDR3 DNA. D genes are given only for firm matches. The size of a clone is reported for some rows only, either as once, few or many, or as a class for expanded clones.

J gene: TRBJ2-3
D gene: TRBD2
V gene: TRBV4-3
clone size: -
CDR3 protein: CASSPGRTGGPADTQYF
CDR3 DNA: TGCGCCAGCAGCCCGGGGAGAACGGGAGGGCCGGCAGATACGCAGTATTTT

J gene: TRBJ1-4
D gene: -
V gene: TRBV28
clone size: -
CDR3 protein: CASSSGHPNEKLFF
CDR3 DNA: TGTGCCAGCAGCTCGGGACACCCGAATGAAAAACTGTTTTTT

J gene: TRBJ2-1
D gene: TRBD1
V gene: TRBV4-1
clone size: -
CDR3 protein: CASSQPFRGTGNNEQFF
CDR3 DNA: TGCGCCAGCAGCCAGCCTTTTCGCGGGACAGGTAACAATGAGCAGTTCTTC

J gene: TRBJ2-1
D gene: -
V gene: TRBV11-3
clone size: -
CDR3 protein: CASSFSGLSSYNEQFF
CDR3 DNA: TGTGCCAGCAGCTTCTCTGGACTGAGCTCCTACAATGAGCAGTTCTTC

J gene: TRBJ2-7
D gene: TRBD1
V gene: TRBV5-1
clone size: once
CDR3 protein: CASSLHGTEVYEQYF
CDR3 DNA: TGCGCCAGCAGCTTGCACGGGACAGAGGTTTACGAGCAGTACTTC

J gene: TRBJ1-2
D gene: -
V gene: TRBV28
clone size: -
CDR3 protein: CASSSKLGSGYGYTF
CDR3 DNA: TGTGCCAGCAGTTCCAAATTGGGGTCGGGGTATGGCTACACCTTC

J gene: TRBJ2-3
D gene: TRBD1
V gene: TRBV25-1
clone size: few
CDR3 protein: CASPKGTGRTDTQYF
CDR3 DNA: TGTGCCAGCCCCAAAGGGACAGGGAGAACAGATACGCAGTATTTT

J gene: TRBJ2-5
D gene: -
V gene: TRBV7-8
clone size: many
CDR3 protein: CASSLGLTGLGTQYF
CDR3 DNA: TGTGCCAGCAGCTTAGGACTAACTGGACTCGGGACCCAGTACTTC

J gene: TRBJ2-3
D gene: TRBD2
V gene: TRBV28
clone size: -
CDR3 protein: CASREQFSQREDVSTDTQYF
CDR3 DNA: TGTGCCAGCAGGGAACAATTCTCCCAGCGGGAGGACGTTAGCACAGATACGCAGTATTTT

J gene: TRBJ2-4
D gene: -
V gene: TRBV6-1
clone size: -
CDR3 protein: CASSEAPGYEVKNIQYF
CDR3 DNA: TGTGCCAGCAGTGAAGCGCCCGGGTACGAGGTCAAAAACATTCAGTACTTC

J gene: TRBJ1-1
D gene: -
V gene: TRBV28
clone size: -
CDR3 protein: CASSLKTTGTEAFF
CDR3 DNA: TGTGCCAGCAGTTTAAAAACAACGGGCACTGAAGCTTTCTTT

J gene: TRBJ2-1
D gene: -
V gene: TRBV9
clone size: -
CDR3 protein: CASSAFSSYNEQFF
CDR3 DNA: TGTGCCAGCAGCGCTTTTAGCTCCTACAATGAGCAGTTCTTC

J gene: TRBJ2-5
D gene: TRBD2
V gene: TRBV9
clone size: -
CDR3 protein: CASSARAKGLTGETQYF
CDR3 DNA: TGTGCCAGCAGCGCCCGCGCTAAGGGACTAACTGGGGAGACCCAGTACTTC

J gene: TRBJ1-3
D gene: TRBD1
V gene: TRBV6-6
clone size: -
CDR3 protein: CASSYEGAGNTIYF
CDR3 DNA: TGTGCCAGCAGTTACGAGGGGGCAGGAAACACCATATATTTT

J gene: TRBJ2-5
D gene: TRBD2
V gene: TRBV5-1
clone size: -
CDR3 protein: CASSLAGLVQETQYF
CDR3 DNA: TGCGCCAGCAGCTTGGCAGGACTAGTCCAAGAGACCCAGTACTTC

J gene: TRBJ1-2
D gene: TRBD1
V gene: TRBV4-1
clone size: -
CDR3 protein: CASSQEGTVYGYTF
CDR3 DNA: TGCGCCAGCAGCCAAGAAGGGACAGTCTATGGCTACACCTTC

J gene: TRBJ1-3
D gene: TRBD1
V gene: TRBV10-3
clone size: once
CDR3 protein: CASGTGSRNTIYF
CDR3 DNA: TGTGCCAGCGGGACAGGATCTAGAAACACCATATATTTT

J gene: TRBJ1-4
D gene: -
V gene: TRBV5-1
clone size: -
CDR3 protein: CASSRGTAGGEKLFF
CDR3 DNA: TGCGCCAGCAGCCGGGGGACCGCGGGAGGGGAAAAACTGTTTTTT

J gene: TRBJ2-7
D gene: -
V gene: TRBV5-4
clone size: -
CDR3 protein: CASSFNRQATSYEQYF
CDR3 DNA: TGTGCCAGCAGCTTCAACAGACAGGCTACCTCCTACGAGCAGTACTTC

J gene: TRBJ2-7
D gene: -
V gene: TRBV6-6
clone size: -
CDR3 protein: CASSYGLAQFNEQYF
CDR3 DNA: TGTGCCAGCAGTTACGGGTTAGCCCAATTTAACGAGCAGTACTTC

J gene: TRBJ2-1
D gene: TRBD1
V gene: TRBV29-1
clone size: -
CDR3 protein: CSVEVWTGGPQYNEQFF
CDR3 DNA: TGCAGCGTTGAAGTCTGGACAGGGGGCCCTCAATACAATGAGCAGTTCTTC

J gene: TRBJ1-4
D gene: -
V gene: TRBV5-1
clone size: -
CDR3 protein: CASSLAGVDEKLFF
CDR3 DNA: TGCGCCAGCAGCTTGGCGGGGGTTGATGAAAAACTGTTTTTT

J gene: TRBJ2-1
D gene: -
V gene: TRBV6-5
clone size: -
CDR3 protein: CASSAREHNEQFF
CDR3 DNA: TGTGCCAGCAGTGCCCGGGAACACAATGAGCAGTTCTTC

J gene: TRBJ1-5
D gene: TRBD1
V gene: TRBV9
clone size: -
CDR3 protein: CASSAGTGNQPQHF
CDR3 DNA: TGTGCCAGCAGCGCCGGGACAGGGAATCAGCCCCAGCATTTT

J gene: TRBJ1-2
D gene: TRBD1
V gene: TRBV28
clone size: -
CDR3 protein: CASSLDRGYGYTF
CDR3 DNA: TGTGCCAGCAGTTTGGACAGGGGCTATGGCTACACCTTC

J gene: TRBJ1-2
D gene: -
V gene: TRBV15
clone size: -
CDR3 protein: CATSRQGLGENYGYTF
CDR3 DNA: TGTGCCACCAGCAGGCAGGGACTAGGGGAAAACTATGGCTACACCTTC

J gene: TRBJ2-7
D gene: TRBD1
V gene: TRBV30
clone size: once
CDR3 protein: CASSKSTGGPYEQYF
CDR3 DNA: TGTGCCTCAAGCAAATCGACAGGGGGCCCCTACGAGCAGTACTTC

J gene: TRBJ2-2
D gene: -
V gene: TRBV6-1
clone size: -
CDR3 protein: CASTPPTDGELFF
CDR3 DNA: TGTGCCAGCACCCCCCCCACAGACGGGGAGCTGTTTTTT

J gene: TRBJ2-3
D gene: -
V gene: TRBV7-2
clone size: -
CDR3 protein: CASSLGADTQYF
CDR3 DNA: TGTGCCAGCAGCTTAGGCGCAGATACGCAGTATTTT

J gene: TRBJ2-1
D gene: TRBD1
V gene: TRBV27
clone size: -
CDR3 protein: CASRDRDYNEQFF
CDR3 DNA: TGTGCCAGCCGGGACAGAGACTACAATGAGCAGTTCTTC

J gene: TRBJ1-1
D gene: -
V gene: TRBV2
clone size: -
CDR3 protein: CASSLTQNMNTEAFF
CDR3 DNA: TGTGCCAGCAGCTTGACACAAAACATGAACACTGAAGCTTTCTTT

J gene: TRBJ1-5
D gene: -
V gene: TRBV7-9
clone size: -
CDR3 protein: CASSLVLNQPQHF
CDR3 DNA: TGTGCCAGCAGCTTAGTACTGAATCAGCCCCAGCATTTT

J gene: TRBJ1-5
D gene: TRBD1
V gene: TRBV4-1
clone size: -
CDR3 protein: CASSQDLRQGGNQPQHF
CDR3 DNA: TGCGCCAGCAGCCAAGATTTGCGACAGGGTGGAAATCAGCCCCAGCATTTT

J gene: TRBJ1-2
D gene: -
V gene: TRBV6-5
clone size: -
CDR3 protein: CASSYIDRRARGYTF
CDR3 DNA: TGTGCCAGCAGTTATATAGACAGGCGAGCTAGGGGCTACACCTTC

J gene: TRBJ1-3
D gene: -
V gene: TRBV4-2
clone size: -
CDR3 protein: CASSQAGVAGGSGNTIYF
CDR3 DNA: TGTGCCAGCAGCCAAGCGGGGGTCGCCGGAGGGTCCGGAAACACCATATATTTT

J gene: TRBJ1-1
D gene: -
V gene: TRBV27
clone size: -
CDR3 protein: CASRSGQMNTEAFF
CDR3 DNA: TGTGCCAGCAGGTCAGGACAGATGAACACTGAAGCTTTCTTT

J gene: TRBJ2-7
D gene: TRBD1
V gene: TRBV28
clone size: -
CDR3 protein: CASSSPGQAYSSYEQYF
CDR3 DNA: TGTGCCAGCAGTTCGCCGGGACAGGCCTATAGCTCCTACGAGCAGTACTTC

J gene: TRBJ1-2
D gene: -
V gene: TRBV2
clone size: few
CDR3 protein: CASSELQGTSNAYTF
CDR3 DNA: TGTGCCAGCAGTGAACTCCAGGGGACGTCCAATGCCTACACCTTC

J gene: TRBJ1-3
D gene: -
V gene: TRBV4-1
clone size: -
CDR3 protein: CASSQEGIGQFGNTIYF
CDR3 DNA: TGCGCCAGCAGCCAAGAGGGTATAGGACAGTTTGGAAACACCATATATTTT

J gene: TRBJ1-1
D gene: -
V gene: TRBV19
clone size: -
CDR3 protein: CASKQGASEAFF
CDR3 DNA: TGTGCCAGTAAACAGGGAGCTTCTGAAGCTTTCTTT

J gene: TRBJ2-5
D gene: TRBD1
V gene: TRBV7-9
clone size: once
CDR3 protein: CASSSTGGAETQYF
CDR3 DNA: TGTGCCAGCAGCTCGACAGGGGGCGCAGAGACCCAGTACTTC

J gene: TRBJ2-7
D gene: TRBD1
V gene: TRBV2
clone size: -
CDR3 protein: CASSERGQGDF
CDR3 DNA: TGTGCCAGCAGTGAAAGGGGCCAGGGGGACTTC

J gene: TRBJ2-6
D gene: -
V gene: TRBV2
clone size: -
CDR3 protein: CASRQSGANVLTF
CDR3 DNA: TGTGCCAGCAGACAATCTGGGGCCAACGTCCTGACTTTC

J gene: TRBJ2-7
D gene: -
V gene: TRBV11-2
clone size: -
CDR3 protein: CASSISYEQYF
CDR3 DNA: TGTGCCAGCAGCATTAGCTACGAGCAGTACTTC

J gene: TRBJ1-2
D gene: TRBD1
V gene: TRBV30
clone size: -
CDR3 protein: CAWSRDGTGMF
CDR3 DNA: TGTGCCTGGAGTCGAGATGGGACAGGGATGTTC

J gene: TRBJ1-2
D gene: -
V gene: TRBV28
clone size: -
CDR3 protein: CASSTGGVNYGYTF
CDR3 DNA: TGTGCCAGCAGTACCGGCGGCGTTAACTATGGCTACACCTTC

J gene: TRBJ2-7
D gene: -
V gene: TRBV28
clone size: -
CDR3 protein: CASSSHYEQYF
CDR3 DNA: TGTGCCAGCAGTTCCCACTACGAGCAGTACTTC

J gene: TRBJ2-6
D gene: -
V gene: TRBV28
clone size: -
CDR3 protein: CASSLQRANVLTF
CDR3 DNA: TGTGCCAGCAGTTTACAAAGGGCCAACGTCCTGACTTTC

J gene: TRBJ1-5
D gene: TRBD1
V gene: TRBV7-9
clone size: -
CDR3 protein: CASSLTPRTGVIF
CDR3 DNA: TGTGCCAGCAGCCTCACCCCCCGGACAGGGGTGATTTTT

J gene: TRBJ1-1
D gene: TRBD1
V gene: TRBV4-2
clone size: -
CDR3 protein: CASSPLQGASTEAFF
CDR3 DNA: TGTGCCAGCAGCCCGCTCCAGGGGGCTAGCACTGAAGCTTTCTTT

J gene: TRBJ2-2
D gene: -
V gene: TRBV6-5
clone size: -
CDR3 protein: CASSGVSTGELFF
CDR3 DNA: TGTGCCAGCAGCGGGGTGAGCACCGGGGAGCTGTTTTTT

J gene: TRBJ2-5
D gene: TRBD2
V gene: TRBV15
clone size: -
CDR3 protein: CATSRETSAQETQYF
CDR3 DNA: TGTGCCACCAGCAGAGAAACTAGCGCGCAAGAGACCCAGTACTTC

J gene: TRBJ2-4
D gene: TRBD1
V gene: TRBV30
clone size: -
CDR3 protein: CAWGEGGAAKNIQYF
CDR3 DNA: TGTGCCTGGGGCGAAGGGGGCGCAGCCAAAAACATTCAGTACTTC

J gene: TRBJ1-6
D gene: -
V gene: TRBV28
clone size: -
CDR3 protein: CASRKQKNSPLHF
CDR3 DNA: TGTGCCAGCAGAAAACAGAAGAATTCACCCCTCCACTTT

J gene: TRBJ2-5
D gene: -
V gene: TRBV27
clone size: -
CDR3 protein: CASTIGETQYF
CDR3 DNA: TGTGCCAGCACAATCGGGGAGACCCAGTACTTC

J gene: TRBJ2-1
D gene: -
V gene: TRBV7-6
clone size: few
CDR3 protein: CASSLSEDEQFF
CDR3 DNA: TGTGCCAGCAGCTTATCAGAGGATGAGCAGTTCTTC

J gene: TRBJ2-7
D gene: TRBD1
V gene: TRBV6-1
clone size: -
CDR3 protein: CASRVSRDRVHEQYF
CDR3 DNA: TGTGCCAGCAGAGTTTCCCGGGACAGGGTCCACGAGCAGTACTTC

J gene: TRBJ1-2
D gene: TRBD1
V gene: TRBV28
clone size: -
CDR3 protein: CASSFRDRVLYGYTF
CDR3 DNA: TGTGCCAGCAGTTTTAGAGACAGGGTCCTTTATGGCTACACCTTC

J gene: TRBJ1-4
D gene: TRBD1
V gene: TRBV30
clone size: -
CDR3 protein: CAWSYKTGSNEKLFF
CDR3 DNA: TGTGCCTGGAGCTACAAGACAGGGTCTAATGAAAAACTGTTTTTT

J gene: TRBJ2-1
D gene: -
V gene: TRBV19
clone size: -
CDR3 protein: CASSIQLGDEQFF
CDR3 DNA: TGTGCCAGTAGTATTCAGTTGGGAGATGAGCAGTTCTTC